A single sample is the source of the 29 T cell receptor beta chains below, sequenced in a study of T cell changes during pregnancy in multiple sclerosis. Sequenced by immunoSEQ multiplex PCR; TCRdb stores in-frame clones only, minus some. The sample holds some 60,000 clones, 93% seen once. Sequences were derived from peripheral blood, sampled after pregnancy. These receptors all come from a female donor with multiple sclerosis, enrolled in a pregnancy study.

This chain joins TRBV2 and TRBJ2-7; tentative D call: TRBD2 (7 bases). This CDR3 is 15 amino acids long. Trimming removed 4 bases at V and 4 bases at J, with 17 bases between. CDR1 is SNHLY and CDR2 is FYNNEI in the germline V gene. The CDR3 loop is CASSAATRGAYEQYF. CDR3 bases: TGTGCCAGCAGTGCCGCGACCCGGGGGGCTTACGAGCAGTACTTC.

The chain's CDR3 is CASSFRNTGELFF. CDR3 DNA sequence: TGTGCCAGCAGCTTTAGGAACACCGGGGAGCTGTTTTTT. This rearrangement joins TRBV5-6 to TRBJ2-2, with unresolved D. Trimming left V 2 bases short and J 1 base short, with 3 bases between. CDR3 length: 13 amino acids. The germline CDR1 and CDR2 sequences are SGHDT and YYEEEE.

The chain couples TRBV5-1 to TRBJ2-1; the match to TRBD2 covers 8 bases. J lost 9 bases, V lost 3 bases, and 17 bases had no gene match. The CDR3 totals 17 residues. Germline loops: CDR1 SGHRS, CDR2 YFSETQ. CDR3 region: CASSSGGSGISLGEQFF. The CDR3, as DNA: TGCGCCAGCAGCTCGGGGGGGAGCGGGATCTCTCTGGGTGAGCAGTTCTTC.

Concerning this clone itself: Its ends do not fully match the called genes, so a read error is possible. The chain recombines TRBV7-7 with TRBJ2-7, with TRBD1 matching 8 bases. This CDR3 is 15 amino acids long. The germline CDR1 and CDR2 sequences are SSHAT and FNYEAQ (reference sequence). The CDR3 DNA sequence: TGTGCTAGCAGCGTAGACAGGGGTTTGGGCTACGAGCAGTACTTC. Translating gives CASSVDRGLGYEQYF.

The J gene is TRBJ1-2, the V gene TRBV5-8; D ambiguous. The CDR3 is 11 amino acids. V was clipped by 2 bases and J by 10 bases, with 9 bases between them. Germline CDR1 SGHTS, CDR2 YDEGEE. The CDR3: CASSFRLAYTF. DNA for the CDR3: TGTGCCAGCAGCTTCCGACTGGCCTACACCTTC. The full variable domain, its missing parts supplied by reference TRBV5-8 and TRBJ1-2, is EAGVTQSPTHLIKTRGQQATLRCSPISGHTSVYWYQQALGLGLQFLLWYDEGEERNRGNFPPRFSGRQFPNYSSELNVNALELEDSALYLCASSFRLAYTFGSGTRLTVV.

V is TRBV28 and J is TRBJ2-1, with 11 bases aligning to TRBD2. This CDR3 is built from 17 residues. Germline lookup yields CDR1 MDHEN and CDR2 SYDVKM. The V and J ends lost 7 bases and 7 bases, in that order; junction bases with no gene match: 15. CDR3 nucleotides: TGTGCCAGCATGAGACTAGCGGGACCTGGGAGGGTTAATGAGCAGTTCTTC. It translates to CASMRLAGPGRVNEQFF.

The chain is built from TRBV7-3 and TRBJ2-2, with TRBD2 identical over 7 bases. The CDR3 sequence is 15 residues long. Trimming cost V 2 bases and J 2 bases; bases outside gene matches: 2. In germline, CDR1 is SGHTA, CDR2 FQGTGA. The CDR3 spells CASSLVGLNTGELFF. As DNA, the CDR3 is TGTGCCAGCAGCTTAGTGGGACTAAACACCGGGGAGCTGTTTTTT.

CDR3 sequence: CASSAGTSGPTDTQYF. CDR3 DNA sequence: TGTGCCAGCAGTGCAGGGACTAGCGGACCCACAGATACGCAGTATTTT. The gene calls are TRBV6-6 and TRBJ2-3; 11 bases are a match to TRBD2. From germline, CDR1 is MNHNY and CDR2 SVGAGI (reference sequence). V shed 5 bases and J 2 bases; nucleotides not matched to a gene: 6. There are 16 residues in the CDR3.

The gene calls are TRBV18 and TRBJ2-3, with 11 nucleotides matching TRBD2. V lost 8 bases to trimming and J lost 5 bases; unmatched junction nucleotides: 9. From germline, CDR1 is KGHSH and CDR2 LQKENI. This CDR3 has 15 amino acids. CDR3 nucleotides: TGTGCCAGCGCGATCACTAGCGGGAGCGAAGATACGCAGTATTTT. It specifies CASAITSGSEDTQYF. The full variable domain, with the rest looked up from reference TRBV18 and TRBJ2-3, is NAGVMQNPRHLVRRRGQEARLRCSPMKGHSHVYWYRQLPEEGLKFMVYLQKENIIDESGMPKERFSAEFPKEGPSILRIQQVVRGDSAAYFCASAITSGSEDTQYFGPGTRLTVL.

The chain's CDR3 is CSARLQETQYF. CDR3 coding DNA: TGCAGTGCTAGACTCCAAGAGACCCAGTACTTC. The chain joins TRBV20-1 to TRBJ2-5; D gene unclear. The V gene lost 2 bases and the J gene lost 1 base, with 2 bases spanning the gap. The V gene's germline CDR1 is DFQATT and CDR2 SNEGSKA (reference sequence). This CDR3 is 11 amino acids long.

The rearrangement joins TRBV5-6 to TRBJ2-6; D is uncertain. Trimming pared 4 bases from V and 1 base from J, leaving 15 bases between. This CDR3 spans 17 amino acids. Germline V gene lookup returns CDR1 SGHDT and CDR2 YYEEEE. The CDR3 sequence is CASSPETVRSGANVLTF. The DNA for the CDR3 is TGTGCCAGCAGCCCGGAAACAGTTCGGTCTGGGGCCAACGTCCTGACTTTC.

This chain connects TRBV6-4 to TRBJ2-2; D might be TRBD2 (6 bases). Trimming took 9 bases from V and 2 from J, leaving 13 bases between them. Germline CDR1 is MRHNA and CDR2 is SNTAGT. CDR3 size: 14 residues. DNA for the CDR3: TGTGCCAGTTCCGGGACTCTAAACACCGGGGAGCTGTTTTTT. This sequence encodes CASSGTLNTGELFF.

This clone was seen just once. V is TRBV6-4 and J is TRBJ2-1; 12 bases fit TRBD2. The CDR3 contains 15 residues. V gave up 5 bases and J gave up 4 bases; unmatched junction bases: 3. Germline CDR1 and CDR2: MRHNA and SNTAGT. The CDR3 here is CASSTTSGGYNEQFF. CDR3 nucleotide sequence: TGTGCCAGCAGTACGACTAGCGGGGGTTACAATGAGCAGTTCTTC.

This chain uses TRBV5-4 with TRBJ2-1, with 8 bases that match TRBD2. The CDR3 length is 14 residues. Germline CDR1 SGHNT, CDR2 YYREEE (reference sequence). The V gene end was trimmed by 6 bases and the J gene end by 7 bases; junction bases not matched to a gene: 9. CDR3 DNA sequence: TGTGCCAGCAACCCCGGGGGGGGAAATAATGAGCAGTTCTTC. Its protein product is CASNPGGGNNEQFF.

This chain connects TRBV5-1 to TRBJ1-3, with D maybe TRBD1 (5 bases). CDR1 SGHRS and CDR2 YFSETQ come from the germline V gene. V was trimmed by 5 bases and J by 4 bases, leaving 16 bases between them. The CDR3 runs 15 residues. In nucleotides, the CDR3 is TGCGCCAGCAGGAATGATGGAGGGACGGGAAACACCATATATTTT. Encoded protein: CASRNDGGTGNTIYF.

This clone is labeled medium-sized. The chain uses TRBV7-3 and TRBJ1-2, with D hard to call. CDR1 is SGHTA, CDR2 FQGTGA, per germline. The CDR3 loop spans 17 amino acids. The V end lost 7 bases, the J end lost 1 base, and 22 bases lay between the germline ends. The CDR3 sequence is CASTNNEGASLNYGYTF. As DNA, the CDR3 is TGTGCCAGCACCAATAACGAAGGAGCCTCCCTTAACTATGGCTACACCTTC.

This clone was detected a few times. The rearrangement links TRBV30 to TRBJ1-2, with D possibly matching TRBD1 (5 bases). V was pared by 2 bases and J by 5 bases, with 24 bases between. The CDR3 length is 17 residues. Germline V CDR1 and CDR2: GTSNPN, SVGIG (reference sequence). CDR3 sequence reads: CAWSIRQPSLLSYGYTF. CDR3 bases: TGTGCCTGGAGTATACGACAGCCTTCCCTATTGAGTTATGGCTACACCTTC.

This chain uses TRBV7-2 with TRBJ2-7, with a weak D call TRBD2 (6 bases). Germline CDR1 is SGHTA and CDR2 is FQGNSA. Deletions cut 4 bases from V and 7 bases from J, with 20 bases between. This CDR3 contains 15 residues. CDR3 bases: TGTGCCAGCAGCTCTGACCCCTTGCGGGCGGGAGAGCAGTACTTC. It yields the protein CASSSDPLRAGEQYF.

The CDR3 here is CASSPRGYNEQFF. The CDR3 DNA sequence: TGCGCCAGTTCCCCCAGGGGGTACAATGAGCAGTTCTTC. The chain uses TRBV5-1 and TRBJ2-1, with 7 bases fitting TRBD1. This CDR3 region has 13 residues. After removal of 8 bases from V and 4 bases from J, the junction contained 6 bases not matched to a gene. From germline, CDR1 is SGHRS and CDR2 YFSETQ.

V and J are TRBV7-9 and TRBJ2-7; D gene unclear. Trimming pared 5 bases from V and 3 bases from J, leaving 11 bases between. CDR3 length equals 13 residues. The V gene's germline CDR1 is SEHNR and CDR2 FQNEAQ (reference sequence). The CDR3 reads CASSPTGLYEQYF. The DNA for the CDR3 is TGTGCCAGCAGCCCCACGGGTCTCTACGAGCAGTACTTC.

This sequence joins TRBV7-9 and TRBJ2-5; 11 bases agree with TRBD2. With 4 bases clipped from V and 2 bases from J, the junction kept 15 bases outside the gene matches. The germline V gene has CDR1 SEHNR and CDR2 FQNEAQ (reference sequence). This CDR3 region has 19 residues. The chain's CDR3 is CASSSSAASGRQEQETQYF. The CDR3 DNA reads TGTGCCAGCAGCTCGTCGGCGGCTAGCGGGAGGCAGGAACAAGAGACCCAGTACTTC. Full variable domain (outside the CDR3, taken from reference TRBV7-9 and TRBJ2-5): DTGVSQNPRHKITKRGQNVTFRCDPISEHNRLYWYRQTLGQGPEFLTYFQNEAQLEKSRLLSDRFSAERPKGSFSTLEIQRTEQGDSAMYLCASSSSAASGRQEQETQYFGPGTRLLVL.

About this clone itself: The junction departs from the called germline gene at one end, perhaps through a read error. The V gene is TRBV2, the J gene TRBJ1-2, with 10 positions matching TRBD1. CDR3 size: 13 residues. In germline, CDR1 is SNHLY, CDR2 FYNNEI. The CDR3 spells CASREGTGEGYTF. Written as DNA, the CDR3 is TGTGCCAGCAGGGAAGGGACAGGGGAGGGCTACACCTTC.

Only one count was recorded for this clone. J is TRBJ2-7 and V is TRBV18; 15 positions match TRBD2. The CDR3 totals 16 residues. Trimming cost V 0 bases and J 5 bases; bases outside gene matches: 2. Germline CDR1 KGHSH, CDR2 LQKENI. CDR3 region: CASSPPGLAGGDEQYF. CDR3 DNA: TGTGCCAGCTCACCACCGGGACTAGCGGGAGGAGACGAGCAGTACTTC.

The chain links TRBV19 to TRBJ2-1, with D uncertain. Trimming took off 5 bases at V and 6 bases at J, with 11 bases between the two ends. Germline V gene lookup returns CDR1 LNHDA and CDR2 SQIVND (reference sequence). The CDR3 loop spans 13 amino acids. CDR3 sequence (DNA): TGTGCCAGTAGTCTCCGAGGAATCAATGAGCAGTTCTTC. Its protein product is CASSLRGINEQFF.

The V and J genes are TRBV29-1 and TRBJ2-2; the match to TRBD1 covers 7 bases. With V trimmed by 5 bases and J by 1 base, 4 bases remained unmatched. The CDR3 is made up of 14 amino acids. In germline, CDR1 is SQVTM, CDR2 ANQGSEA. The DNA of the CDR3 is TGCAGCGTTCACGGACAGGAGAACACCGGGGAGCTGTTTTTT. It yields the protein CSVHGQENTGELFF.

Only one count was recorded for this clone. The J gene is TRBJ2-7, the V gene TRBV23-1; the match to TRBD1 covers 7 bases. TRBV23-1 is assigned to the ORF class and has an uncertain function. The CDR3 length is 18 residues. Trimming cost V 2 bases and J 2 bases; bases outside gene matches: 15. CDR3 residues: CASSQPIPQDRNAYEQYF. The CDR3 DNA reads as TGCGCCAGCAGTCAACCGATCCCCCAGGACAGGAATGCCTACGAGCAGTACTTC.

This clone was detected a few times. The V and J genes are TRBV5-1 and TRBJ1-2, with D tentatively TRBD1 (5 bases). The germline gives CDR1 SGHRS, CDR2 YFSETQ. The CDR3 spans 12 residues. Trimming took off 5 bases at V and 3 bases at J, with 8 bases between the two ends. The CDR3 DNA is TGCGCCAGCAGTCAGGGTGACTATGGCTACACCTTC. Protein sequence: CASSQGDYGYTF.

This chain uses TRBV15 with TRBJ2-1; 8 bases agree with TRBD2. Trimming at V came to 3 bases and at J to 0 bases, leaving 13 bases not matched to a gene. CDR1 is LNHNV and CDR2 is YYDKDF in the germline V gene (reference sequence). This CDR3 region has 19 residues. The CDR3 is CATSSPGASGLSSYNEQFF. The CDR3 coding sequence is TGTGCCACCAGCAGTCCGGGAGCTAGCGGGCTTAGCTCCTACAATGAGCAGTTCTTC.

The V call is TRBV7-2, the J call TRBJ1-1; D might be TRBD1 (6 bases). The CDR3 is 15 amino acids. The V and J ends lost 4 bases and 3 bases respectively, with 15 bases between them. Germline V lookup: CDR1 SGHTA, CDR2 FQGNSA. The CDR3 nucleotides read TGTGCCAGCAGCTCACCTACAGGGTGGCACACTGAAGCTTTCTTT. Protein: CASSSPTGWHTEAFF.